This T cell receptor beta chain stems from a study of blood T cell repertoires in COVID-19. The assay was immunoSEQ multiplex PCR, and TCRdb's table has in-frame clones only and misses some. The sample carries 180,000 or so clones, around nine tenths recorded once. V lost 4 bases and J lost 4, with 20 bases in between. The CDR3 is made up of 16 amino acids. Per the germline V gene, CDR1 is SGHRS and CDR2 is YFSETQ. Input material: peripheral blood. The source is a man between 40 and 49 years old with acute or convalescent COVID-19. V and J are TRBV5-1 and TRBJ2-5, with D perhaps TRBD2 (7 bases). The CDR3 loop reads CASSPAEGGPPETQYF. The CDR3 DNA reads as TGCGCCAGCAGCCCTGCTGAGGGGGGGCCGCCAGAGACCCAGTACTTC.